The 8 T cell receptor beta chains in this list originate from one sample, sequenced in a study of Ad26.COV2.S vaccination and SARS-CoV-2 variants. Libraries were prepared by immunoSEQ multiplex PCR; TCRdb keeps only in-frame clonotypes and omits some of them. The sample lists around 300,000 clones, 90% occurring once. Regarding treatment: roughly 19 received Ad26.COV2.S at low or high dose, single or two shots; 5 received placebo; per-sample allocation not given. Samples were taken on day 63 after the first vaccine or placebo injection. The source was peripheral blood, collected in a trial of Ad26.COV2.S vaccine versus placebo. The receptors derive from a person between 18 and 59 years old who received the Ad26.COV2.S COVID-19 vaccine or a placebo.

In DNA form, the CDR3 reads TGTGCCATCAGTGAGTGGGAGGCGGGAGAGACCCAGTACTTC. Residues: CAISEWEAGETQYF. V and J are TRBV10-3 and TRBJ2-5, with D maybe TRBD2 (6 bases). CDR3 length: 14 residues. The V gene lost 1 base and the J gene lost 4 bases, with 10 bases spanning the gap. The V gene's germline CDR1 is ENHRY and CDR2 SYGVKD.

This clone showed up just once. J is TRBJ2-7 and V is TRBV6-5, with a tentative D call TRBD1 (6 bases). V was clipped by 4 bases and J by 3 bases, with 7 bases between them. In germline, CDR1 is MNHEY, CDR2 SVGAGI. The CDR3 loop spans 12 amino acids. This CDR3 reads CASSSDSYEQYF. The DNA for the CDR3 is TGTGCCAGCAGTTCGGACAGCTACGAGCAGTACTTC.

CDR3: CASSHPGQLMNTEAFF. The CDR3 DNA reads as TGTGCCAGCAGTCACCCGGGACAGCTCATGAACACTGAAGCTTTCTTT. This chain links TRBV6-2 or TRBV6-3 with TRBJ1-1; TRBD1 matches at 7 bases. CDR3 length equals 16 residues. J lost 0 bases, V lost 5 bases, and 9 bases had no gene match. Per germline, CDR1 MNHEY and CDR2 SVGEGT.

For the CDR3, the DNA is TGTGCCAGCAGTCGCCTTGGGGGTGAGCAGTTCTTC. This sequence encodes CASSRLGGEQFF. The V call is TRBV27, the J call TRBJ2-1; either TRBD1 or TRBD2 may supply D (5 bases each). This CDR3 has 12 amino acids. V lost 5 bases and J 9 bases, leaving 11 bases between the germline ends. Germline assignment: CDR1 MNHEY and CDR2 SMNVEV (reference sequence).

The chain combines TRBV28 with TRBJ1-1, with no clear D. V shed 8 bases and J shed 3 bases, with 16 bases lying between them. Per germline, CDR1 MDHEN and CDR2 SYDVKM. This CDR3 comprises 14 residues. The CDR3 coding sequence is TGTGCCAGCGGCGCACCGTGGGTTGACACTGAAGCTTTCTTT. It is translated as CASGAPWVDTEAFF.

The rearrangement uses TRBV10-3 and TRBJ1-2, with a possible D match to TRBD1 (5 bases). V lost 4 bases to trimming and J lost 0 bases, with 12 bases between them. Germline-derived CDR1 and CDR2 are ENHRY and SYGVKD. The CDR3 is 15 residues long. Written as DNA, the CDR3 is TGTGCCATCAGTGGTGGGTTGGGGGCTAACTATGGCTACACCTTC. Translation gives CAISGGLGANYGYTF.

The chain links TRBV6-5 to TRBJ1-6; TRBD1 is a possible D gene (6 bases). The CDR3 extends over 15 amino acids. Germline V gene sequence: CDR1 MNHEY, CDR2 SVGAGI. Trimming pared 2 bases from V and 11 bases from J, leaving 16 bases between. CDR3 in DNA: TGTGCCAGCAGTTACGAGACGCTAGGGGGTCCACCCCTCCACTTT. Its protein product is CASSYETLGGPPLHF.

V is TRBV2 and J is TRBJ1-2; D is unclear. The CDR3 runs to 13 residues. Trimming stripped 1 base from V and 6 bases from J, with 9 bases between. Germline V gene lookup returns CDR1 SNHLY and CDR2 FYNNEI. The CDR3 DNA reads as TGTGCCAGCAGTGAAGACAGTTTACATGGCTACACCTTC. This codes for CASSEDSLHGYTF.